This entry lists 14 T cell receptor beta chains sequenced from one sample in a study of radiotherapy plus CTLA-4 blockade in lung cancer (dated by TCRdb to 2017 to 2018). Receptor libraries were prepared by the immunoSEQ multiplex PCR assay. TCRdb carries this immuneACCESS record with in-frame sequences only. Its versions omit some clonotypes, under half of them owing to an unresolved V gene in the studies checked, with the rest unexplained. For this sample the table gives tens of thousands of clones, of which around 80% were detected only once. The top ten hold 7% to 8.5% of the sample. The sample in question was peripheral blood, obtained from a patient treated with radiotherapy plus ipilimumab. These receptors all stem from a human donor with non-small cell lung cancer who had a complete response to radiotherapy plus ipilimumab.

The sample holds a few counts of this clone. The chain recombines TRBV7-9 with TRBJ1-6; no reliable D call. Trimming took off 1 base at V and 0 bases at J, with 10 bases between the two ends. The CDR3 covers 17 residues. Germline-derived CDR1 and CDR2 are SEHNR and FQNEAQ (reference sequence). The CDR3 DNA is TGTGCCAGCAGCTTAGGCAGCTCGAGCTCCTATAATTCACCCCTCCACTTT. Amino acids: CASSLGSSSSYNSPLHF. Full variable domain (rest looked up from reference TRBV7-9 and TRBJ1-6): DTGVSQNPRHKITKRGQNVTFRCDPISEHNRLYWYRQTLGQGPEFLTYFQNEAQLEKSRLLSDRFSAERPKGSFSTLEIQRTEQGDSAMYLCASSLGSSSSYNSPLHFGNGTRLTVT.

This sequence joins TRBV30 and TRBJ1-5; no reliable D call. CDR3 length: 15 amino acids. With 0 bases removed from V and 7 bases from J, the gap between germline ends came to 16 bases. The germline V gene encodes CDR1 GTSNPN and CDR2 SVGIG (reference sequence). The CDR3 is CAWSVPRGAGQPQHF. The CDR3 nucleotides are TGTGCCTGGAGTGTACCACGCGGCGCTGGCCAGCCCCAGCATTTT.

V gene TRBV5-4 combines with J gene TRBJ2-7, with 11 bases that match TRBD1. V shed 3 bases and J 6 bases; nucleotides not matched to a gene: 2. This CDR3 has 13 residues. Germline V lookup: CDR1 SGHNT, CDR2 YYREEE (reference sequence). The CDR3: CASSSDRGLEQYF. The CDR3 nucleotides are TGTGCCAGCAGCTCGGACAGGGGGCTCGAGCAGTACTTC.

The CDR3 region has the DNA TGTGCCAGCAGCTTAGCCTCATTCTATCCGCAAGAGACCCAGTACTTC. The encoded protein is CASSLASFYPQETQYF. The rearrangement uses TRBV7-8 and TRBJ2-5; unclear D gene. The CDR3 is 16 amino acids. Germline values: CDR1 SGHVS, CDR2 FQNEAQ. V was shortened by 0 bases and J by 2 bases, with 13 bases between the two germline ends. Based on the CDR3 plus reference TRBV7-8 and TRBJ2-5, the full variable domain is GAGVSQSPRYKVAKRGQDVALRCDPISGHVSLFWYQQALGQGPEFLTYFQNEAQLDKSGLPSDRFFAERPEGSVSTLKIQRTQQEDSAVYLCASSLASFYPQETQYFGPGTRLLVL.

V is TRBV2 and J is TRBJ2-5; D not resolved. Trimming shortened V by 6 bases and J by 0 bases, and 14 bases separated the two germline ends. The length of the CDR3 is 15 residues. From germline, CDR1 is SNHLY and CDR2 FYNNEI. The CDR3 bases are TGTGCCAGCAGCGTTGAATCAGGAGACCAAGAGACCCAGTACTTC. Its translation is CASSVESGDQETQYF. The complete variable domain, with remaining parts taken from reference TRBV2 and TRBJ2-5, reads EPEVTQTPSHQVTQMGQEVILRCVPISNHLYFYWYRQILGQKVEFLVSFYNNEISEKSEIFDDQFSVERPDGSNFTLKIRSTKLEDSAMYFCASSVESGDQETQYFGPGTRLLVL.

V is TRBV7-2 and J is TRBJ2-1, with 13 bases fitting TRBD2. The CDR3 has 16 amino acids. Unmatched junction bases numbered 6, after V lost 1 base and J lost 9 bases. The V gene's germline CDR1 is SGHTA and CDR2 FQGNSA. The DNA of the CDR3 is TGTGCCAGCAGCTTAGTGACTAGCGGGGGGCAGGGTGAGCAGTTCTTC. Translation gives CASSLVTSGGQGEQFF.

The V gene is TRBV4-1, the J gene TRBJ2-7; either TRBD1 or TRBD2 may fit D (7 bases each). The CDR3 is made up of 16 amino acids. Germline CDR1 reads MGHRA; CDR2 reads YSYEKL. V was trimmed by 3 bases and J by 2 bases, leaving 17 bases between them. CDR3 loop: CASSQTYQGGAYEQYV. The CDR3 DNA sequence: TGCGCCAGCAGCCAGACTTACCAGGGGGGGGCCTACGAGCAGTACGTC.

Turning to this clone: No conserved phenylalanine or tryptophan ends this CDR3, so it is likely a read error. The gene calls are TRBV10-3 and TRBJ2-7; D possibly corresponds to TRBD2 (6 bases). The CDR3 is made up of 11 amino acids. V was trimmed by 7 bases and J by 6 bases, leaving 10 bases between them. CDR1 and CDR2 (germline): ENHRY, SYGVKD. In nucleotides, the CDR3 is TGTGCCATCATGGAGGGATTCGAGCAGTACCTC. This codes for CAIMEGFEQYL.

This chain connects TRBV7-2 to TRBJ1-3; the D is unclear. V was cut by 4 bases and J by 1 base, with 20 bases left in between. Germline values: CDR1 SGHTA, CDR2 FQGNSA. CDR3 size: 18 residues. The CDR3 spells CASSSTDLGFRSGNTIYF. The CDR3 DNA is TGTGCCAGCAGCTCTACTGATTTGGGGTTTAGGTCTGGAAACACCATATATTTT.

The gene calls are TRBV5-1 and TRBJ1-2; 7 bases align to TRBD1. Trimming took 6 bases from V and 4 from J; bases not matched to a gene: 3. In germline, CDR1 is SGHRS, CDR2 YFSETQ. This CDR3 contains 12 residues. The CDR3 coding sequence is TGCGCCAGCAAAGGACAGGCCTATGGCTACACCTTC. It is translated as CASKGQAYGYTF. Drawing the rest from reference TRBV5-1 and TRBJ1-2, the complete variable domain is KAGVTQTPRYLIKTRGQQVTLSCSPISGHRSVSWYQQTPGQGLQFLFEYFSETQRNKGNFPGRFSGRQFSNSRSEMNVSTLELGDSALYLCASKGQAYGYTFGSGTRLTVV.

The chain employs TRBV6-5 and TRBJ2-2; 9 nucleotides align to TRBD2. The CDR3 totals 14 residues. Losses at the gene ends were 10 bases for V and 2 bases for J; bases not matched to a gene: 5. Germline V CDR1 and CDR2: MNHEY, SVGAGI. The CDR3 DNA is TGTGCCACCCTTAGCGGGGGTAACACCGGGGAGCTGTTTTTT. Its protein is CATLSGGNTGELFF.

The chain couples TRBV11-3 to TRBJ2-7, with D tentatively TRBD1 (6 bases). This CDR3 contains 15 residues. V lost 1 base, J lost 4 bases, and 14 bases lay in between. Germline V gives CDR1 SGHNT, CDR2 YENEEA. The CDR3 is CASSLGGQGGYEQYF. Here the CDR3 DNA reads TGTGCCAGCAGCTTAGGAGGACAAGGGGGTTACGAGCAGTACTTC.

The gene calls are TRBV19 and TRBJ2-7; the match to TRBD1 covers 12 bases. The CDR3 sequence is 15 residues long. Trimming cost V 7 bases and J 3 bases; bases outside gene matches: 7. Germline CDR1 is LNHDA and CDR2 is SQIVND (reference sequence). CDR3 coding DNA: TGTGCCAGTACCCCGGGGACAGGGGGCATCTACGAGCAGTACTTC. Its protein is CASTPGTGGIYEQYF.

The J gene is TRBJ1-1, the V gene TRBV21-1. TRBV21-1 is a pseudogene segment. The CDR3 extends over 15 amino acids. CDR3 in amino acids: CASSKGLPSNTEAFF. The CDR3 DNA reads as TGTGCCAGCAGCAAAGGGTTGCCCTCGAACACTGAAGCTTTCTTT.